These T cell receptor beta chains were read from a single sample in a study of blood T cell repertoires in COVID-19. Produced via immunoSEQ multiplex PCR; TCRdb's table is partial and in-frame only. Of under 500,000 clones listed, more than 85% are singletons. Sequencing was performed on peripheral blood. These receptors were taken from a woman in her thirties with acute or convalescent COVID-19. The CDR3 runs from the conserved cysteine through the conserved F or W. A D gene is named only where the DNA matches it firmly. The size of a clone is reported for some rows only, either as once, few or many, or as a class for expanded clones.

NA,TRBJ1-1,NA,TRBV6-2/TRBV6-3,CASSQLHRGNTEAFF,TGTGCCAGCAGTCAACTACACCGGGGGAACACTGAAGCTTTCTTT
TRBD1,TRBJ1-3,NA,TRBV5-5,CASSRGPLQGDGNTIYF,TGTGCCAGCAGCCGGGGACCGCTCCAGGGGGATGGAAACACCATATATTTT
NA,TRBJ1-1,NA,TRBV6-5,CASIMRGMNTEAFF,TGTGCCAGCATTATGAGGGGGATGAACACTGAAGCTTTCTTT
NA,TRBJ2-7,once,TRBV6-6,CASSNPSEGTYEQYF,TGTGCCAGCAGCAATCCGAGCGAGGGTACGTACGAGCAGTACTTC
TRBD1,TRBJ2-7,NA,TRBV6-5,CASRWTGVYEQYF,TGTGCCAGCAGATGGACAGGGGTCTACGAGCAGTACTTC
TRBD1,TRBJ1-2,NA,TRBV6-5,CASRTTGEVYGYTF,TGTGCCAGCAGGACGACAGGGGAAGTCTATGGCTACACCTTC
NA,TRBJ1-2,NA,TRBV28,CASSLSSGHYGYTF,TGTGCCAGCAGTTTAAGCAGTGGGCACTATGGCTACACCTTC
NA,TRBJ2-7,NA,TRBV4-1,CASSQAGGAYEQYF,TGCGCCAGCAGCCAAGCCGGGGGAGCCTACGAGCAGTACTTC
TRBD1,TRBJ2-2,NA,TRBV4-1,CASSHDILGDRGRPGELFF,TGCGCCAGCAGCCACGATATCCTGGGGGACAGGGGGCGCCCCGGGGAGCTGTTTTTT
NA,TRBJ1-1,NA,TRBV5-1,CASSSQPEAEAFF,TGCGCCAGCAGCTCCCAACCGGAGGCTGAAGCTTTCTTT
NA,TRBJ1-1,once,TRBV21-1,CASSKGHRVGFNTEAFF,TGTGCCAGCAGCAAAGGGCACAGGGTTGGGTTCAACACTGAAGCTTTCTTT
NA,TRBJ1-6,NA,TRBV25-1,CASSGNPGSPLHF,TGTGCCAGCAGTGGGAACCCAGGGTCACCCCTCCACTTT
TRBD1,TRBJ2-4,NA,TRBV14,CASSRQTGGPKNIQYF,TGTGCCAGCAGCCGCCAAACAGGGGGCCCCAAAAACATTCAGTACTTC
NA,TRBJ1-1,once,TRBV5-6,CASSLTVNTEAFF,TGTGCCAGCAGCTTGACAGTCAACACTGAAGCTTTCTTT
NA,TRBJ1-3,NA,TRBV3-1/TRBV3-2,CASSQGLQGGNTIYF,TGTGCCAGCAGCCAAGGGTTACAGGGAGGAAACACCATATATTTT
TRBD2,TRBJ2-1,NA,TRBV5-8,CASNPRTSGGPYNEQFF,TGTGCCAGCAACCCGCGGACTAGCGGGGGCCCTTACAATGAGCAGTTCTTC
TRBD1,TRBJ1-4,NA,TRBV27,CASSLYRGTDEKLFF,TGTGCCAGCAGTCTATACAGGGGGACGGACGAAAAACTGTTTTTT
NA,TRBJ2-5,once,TRBV4-1,CASSQEPQETQYF,TGCGCCAGCAGCCAGGAGCCACAAGAGACCCAGTACTTC
NA,TRBJ2-5,NA,TRBV9,CASTRGLGGRETQYF,TGTGCCAGCACGAGAGGTTTAGGAGGCCGAGAGACCCAGTACTTC
TRBD2,TRBJ2-1,NA,TRBV29-1,CSVILAGGSEFF,TGCAGCGTAATTCTAGCGGGGGGATCGGAGTTCTTC
TRBD2,TRBJ2-2,NA,TRBV7-8,CASSLVARLAVGGELFF,TGTGCCAGCAGCTTAGTGGCTCGACTAGCAGTCGGCGGGGAGCTGTTTTTT
TRBD2,TRBJ2-3,NA,TRBV2,CASSQDRLAGGRSTDTQYF,TGTGCCAGCAGTCAAGACCGACTAGCGGGGGGCCGTAGTACAGATACGCAGTATTTT
NA,TRBJ1-1,NA,TRBV6-5,CASSYSLGGTEAFF,TGTGCCAGCAGTTACTCCCTGGGGGGCACTGAAGCTTTCTTT
TRBD1,TRBJ2-7,NA,TRBV18,CASSTTGDGSYEQYF,TGTGCCAGCTCAACGACAGGGGACGGGTCCTACGAGCAGTACTTC
TRBD1,TRBJ2-6,NA,TRBV5-1,CASSLVPRGLMANVLTF,TGCGCCAGCAGCTTGGTCCCCAGGGGGTTGATGGCCAACGTCCTGACTTTC
NA,TRBJ2-5,NA,TRBV24-1,CATSENRQAAETQYF,TGTGCCACCAGCGAAAACCGTCAGGCCGCGGAGACCCAGTACTTC
NA,TRBJ1-6,once,TRBV2,CATGGASYNSPLHF,TGTGCCACCGGGGGGGCGTCCTATAATTCACCCCTCCACTTT
NA,TRBJ1-1,NA,TRBV6-2/TRBV6-3,CASSYQGSTEAFF,TGTGCCAGCAGTTACCAGGGTTCCACTGAAGCTTTCTTT
NA,TRBJ1-5,NA,TRBV7-2,CASSLGGFDNQPQHF,TGTGCCAGCTCCCTCGGGGGATTTGACAATCAGCCCCAGCATTTT
NA,TRBJ1-2,once,TRBV12-3/TRBV12-4,CASSGGDYGYTF,TGTGCCAGCAGTGGGGGGGACTATGGCTACACCTTC
NA,TRBJ1-1,NA,TRBV30,CAWSGRTEAFF,TGTGCCTGGAGTGGGAGGACTGAAGCTTTCTTT
NA,TRBJ2-7,few,TRBV7-9,CASSPPIGSSYEQYF,TGTGCCAGCAGCCCCCCAATTGGGAGCTCCTACGAGCAGTACTTC
TRBD1,TRBJ2-7,NA,TRBV11-2,CASTSDRGRNEQYF,TGTGCCAGCACCTCCGACAGGGGGAGAAACGAGCAGTACTTC
NA,TRBJ2-4,NA,TRBV21-1,CASSKVLDRGNGKNIQYF,TGTGCCAGCAGCAAAGTTCTGGACAGGGGTAATGGCAAAAACATTCAGTACTTC
TRBD1,TRBJ2-3,NA,TRBV9,CASGTGASTDTQYF,TGTGCCAGCGGGACAGGGGCTAGCACAGATACGCAGTATTTT
NA,TRBJ1-2,NA,TRBV5-1,CASSLDLQPYYGYTF,TGCGCCAGCAGCTTGGATCTACAGCCCTACTATGGCTACACCTTC
TRBD1,TRBJ2-1,NA,TRBV18,CASSPKIGQAYNEQFF,TGTGCCAGCTCACCAAAAATAGGACAGGCCTACAATGAGCAGTTCTTC
TRBD1,TRBJ2-1,NA,TRBV7-3,CASSYDRGENNEQFF,TGTGCCAGCAGCTATGACAGGGGGGAAAACAATGAGCAGTTCTTC
TRBD2,TRBJ2-5,NA,TRBV7-6,CASSFTRGLAGLETQYF,TGTGCCAGCAGCTTCACCCGGGGACTAGCGGGGTTAGAGACCCAGTACTTC
NA,TRBJ1-1,NA,TRBV28,CASSPLSNTEAFF,TGTGCCAGCAGTCCCCTGTCTAACACTGAAGCTTTCTTT
NA,TRBJ2-7,NA,TRBV5-6,CASSLAGVMSYEQYF,TGTGCCAGCAGCTTGGCCGGGGTAATGTCCTACGAGCAGTACTTC
NA,TRBJ1-6,NA,TRBV9,CASSSVEASNSPLHF,TGTGCCAGCAGCTCGGTGGAGGCCTCTAATTCACCCCTCCACTTT
TRBD1,TRBJ1-5,NA,TRBV6-1,CASSDGQGAYQPQHF,TGTGCCAGCAGTGATGGGCAGGGGGCGTATCAGCCCCAGCATTTT
TRBD1,TRBJ2-5,once,TRBV4-1,CASSQGPSGQRPETQYF,TGCGCCAGCAGCCAAGGCCCCTCGGGACAGCGACCAGAGACCCAGTACTTC
TRBD1,TRBJ1-2,NA,TRBV7-2,CASSSDRAGYTF,TGTGCCAGCAGCTCCGACAGGGCCGGCTACACCTTC
NA,TRBJ2-2,NA,TRBV19,CASSIHRGLTGELFF,TGTGCCAGTAGTATTCACAGGGGACTCACCGGGGAGCTGTTTTTT
TRBD1,TRBJ2-1,NA,TRBV2,CASSRTGFLNEQFF,TGTGCCAGCAGTCGGACAGGGTTCTTGAATGAGCAGTTCTTC
TRBD1,TRBJ2-7,NA,TRBV27,CASSAGTGLYEQYF,TGTGCCAGCAGCGCCGGGACAGGTCTCTACGAGCAGTACTTC
TRBD1,TRBJ2-7,NA,TRBV27,CASSLYSTGGREEQYF,TGTGCCAGCAGTTTATATTCGACAGGGGGGAGGGAGGAGCAGTACTTC
NA,TRBJ2-7,NA,TRBV11-2,CASSLGRSSGEQYF,TGTGCCAGCAGCTTAGGGCGGTCCAGCGGGGAGCAGTACTTC
NA,TRBJ2-5,NA,TRBV3-1/TRBV3-2,CASSQYRGSQETQYF,TGTGCCAGCAGCCAGTATCGGGGATCCCAAGAGACCCAGTACTTC
TRBD2,TRBJ2-1,few,TRBV7-9,CASSPPTSGAYNEQFF,TGTGCCAGCAGCCCACCGACTAGCGGGGCCTACAATGAGCAGTTCTTC
NA,TRBJ2-1,NA,TRBV4-1,CASSQDLGPVYNEQFF,TGCGCCAGCAGCCAAGATCTGGGGCCGGTTTACAATGAGCAGTTCTTC
TRBD1,TRBJ2-1,NA,TRBV5-1,CASSSTGSPPNEQFF,TGCGCCAGCAGCTCGACAGGGTCCCCACCCAATGAGCAGTTCTTC
TRBD1,TRBJ1-3,NA,TRBV4-1,CASSPWDSHPNSGNTIYF,TGCGCCAGCAGCCCCTGGGACAGCCATCCCAACTCTGGAAACACCATATATTTT
NA,TRBJ1-2,once,TRBV2,CASSGQEDYGYTF,TGTGCCAGCTCGGGCCAGGAGGACTATGGCTACACCTTC
NA,TRBJ1-6,NA,TRBV19,CASKRSSYNSPLHF,TGTGCCAGTAAGAGGAGCTCCTATAATTCACCCCTCCACTTT
NA,TRBJ2-1,NA,TRBV5-1,CASSLVLGGRANEQFF,TGCGCCAGCAGCTTGGTCTTGGGCGGCAGGGCTAATGAGCAGTTCTTC
TRBD2,TRBJ2-7,few,TRBV28,CASERGAGTYEQYF,TGTGCCAGCGAAAGAGGAGCGGGGACCTACGAGCAGTACTTC
NA,TRBJ2-5,NA,TRBV15,CATSNPSLVETQYF,TGTGCCACCAGCAATCCCTCCCTTGTGGAGACCCAGTACTTC